A single sample gave rise to the 22 T cell receptor beta chains below, sequenced in a study of cytotoxic CD8 clonotypes in ibrutinib-treated CLL. Sequencing was performed with immunoSEQ multiplex PCR; in TCRdb, only in-frame clones are kept and a portion is missing. Of over 95,000 clones in the sample, 58% were seen once. Sample: PBMCs, taken after 24 months of ibrutinib treatment. The origin of the receptors is a human donor with chronic lymphocytic leukemia.

This clone was observed a handful of times. J is TRBJ1-1 and V is TRBV6-1; D not certain. Germline V lookup: CDR1 MNHNS, CDR2 SASEGT. CDR3 length: 13 residues. The germline V and J ends were trimmed by 7 bases and 1 base, with 10 bases remaining between them. This chain's CDR3 is CASMGSPNTEAFF. The CDR3 DNA reads TGTGCCAGCATGGGTTCCCCGAACACTGAAGCTTTCTTT.

The chain combines TRBV6-1 with TRBJ2-3, with 9 nucleotides matching TRBD1. Germline V gene sequence: CDR1 MNHNS, CDR2 SASEGT. J gave up 8 bases and V 3 bases, and 9 bases lay outside the gene matches. The length of the CDR3 is 15 residues. CDR3: CASSDLGQGSATQYF. The DNA of the CDR3 is TGTGCCAGCAGTGACCTGGGACAGGGATCAGCTACGCAGTATTTT.

The rearrangement uses TRBV7-2 and TRBJ1-2; D is perhaps TRBD1 (6 bases). This CDR3 has 16 residues. CDR1 is SGHTA and CDR2 is FQGNSA in the germline V gene. Trimming pared 0 bases from V and 2 bases from J, leaving 13 bases between. The CDR3 coding sequence is TGTGCCAGCAGCTTAGCGCCCACAGGACAGAACTATGGCTACACCTTC. It translates to CASSLAPTGQNYGYTF.

The chain joins TRBV30 to TRBJ2-7; D uncertain. Per germline, CDR1 GTSNPN and CDR2 SVGIG (reference sequence). V was trimmed by 2 bases and J by 2 bases, leaving 10 bases between them. This CDR3 comprises 13 residues. CDR3 sequence (DNA): TGTGCCTGGAGTAATCCCGGGCCCTACGAGCAGTACTTC. Translated, it gives CAWSNPGPYEQYF.

This clone was found a few times. The V gene is TRBV28, the J gene TRBJ2-7, with D perhaps given as TRBD1 or TRBD2 (5 bases each). The CDR3 totals 14 residues. Per germline, CDR1 MDHEN and CDR2 SYDVKM. The V gene lost 3 bases and the J gene lost 6 bases, with 15 bases spanning the gap. CDR3 sequence (DNA): TGTGCCAGCAGTTTTAAGAGGGGCGGTTCCGAGCAGTACTTC. Protein product: CASSFKRGGSEQYF.

V usage is TRBV6-1 and J usage is TRBJ1-5; tentative D call: TRBD1 (6 bases). Germline V gene lookup returns CDR1 MNHNS and CDR2 SASEGT. Trimming took off 4 bases at V and 3 bases at J, with 13 bases between the two ends. This CDR3 has 15 amino acids. CDR3 nucleotide sequence: TGTGCCAGCAGTGCCCGACAGGAGAACAATCAGCCCCAGCATTTT. Its protein product is CASSARQENNQPQHF.

This rearrangement joins TRBV5-4 to TRBJ2-1; no definite D call. V lost 4 bases and J lost 0, with 5 bases in between. The CDR3 loop spans 13 amino acids. In germline, CDR1 is SGHNT, CDR2 YYREEE (reference sequence). CDR3 in DNA: TGTGCCAGCAGCCAGAGCTCCTACAATGAGCAGTTCTTC. It codes for CASSQSSYNEQFF.

The chain joins TRBV30 to TRBJ1-4; 8 bases align to TRBD1. The CDR3 loop spans 14 amino acids. In germline, CDR1 is GTSNPN, CDR2 SVGIG (reference sequence). Trimming at V came to 2 bases and at J to 6 bases, leaving 5 bases not matched to a gene. This CDR3 is CAWSKQGGYEKLFF. The CDR3 bases are TGTGCCTGGAGTAAACAGGGGGGGTATGAAAAACTGTTTTTT. Supplemented by reference TRBV30 and TRBJ1-4, the full variable domain reads SQTIHQWPATLVQPVGSPLSLECTVEGTSNPNLYWYRQAAGRGLQLLFYSVGIGQISSEVPQNLSASRPQDRQFILSSKKLLLSDSGFYLCAWSKQGGYEKLFFGSGTQLSVL.

The V call is TRBV7-9, the J call TRBJ1-1; D may be TRBD1 (6 bases). CDR1 and CDR2 from the germline V gene are SEHNR and FQNEAQ (reference sequence). V lost 1 base, J lost 4 bases, and 10 bases lay in between. The CDR3 has 14 amino acids. The CDR3 spells CASSLGTGFTEAFF. The DNA for the CDR3 is TGTGCCAGCAGCTTAGGCACAGGGTTCACTGAAGCTTTCTTT.

V is TRBV19 and J is TRBJ2-5; 9 bases agree with TRBD1. This CDR3 has 18 residues. The germline gives CDR1 LNHDA, CDR2 SQIVND (reference sequence). The V and J ends lost 1 base and 5 bases, in that order; junction bases with no gene match: 14. CDR3 DNA: TGTGCCAGTAGTATAGCCCTCCCGGGACAGGGAGGTCGGGAGACCCAGTACTTC. Its translation: CASSIALPGQGGRETQYF.

At least ten counts were recorded for this clone. This chain connects TRBV6-5 to TRBJ2-7, with TRBD2 identical over 9 bases. CDR1 and CDR2 (germline): MNHEY, SVGAGI. The length of the CDR3 is 15 residues. V shed 2 bases and J 1 base; nucleotides not matched to a gene: 3. The CDR3 nucleotides read TGTGCCAGCAGTTACGGCGGGGGGGGTTCCTACGAGCAGTACTTC. The encoded protein is CASSYGGGGSYEQYF.

This clone was seen only a few times. This sequence joins TRBV25-1 and TRBJ1-1; D unresolved. The CDR3 contains 13 residues. CDR1 is MGHDK and CDR2 is SYGVNS in the germline V gene. Trimming stripped 2 bases from V and 1 base from J, with 5 bases between. The CDR3 reads CASSELQNTEAFF. CDR3 nucleotides: TGTGCCAGCAGTGAACTTCAGAACACTGAAGCTTTCTTT. The variable domain in full, with the rest retrieved from reference TRBV25-1 and TRBJ1-1, is EADIYQTPRYLVIGTGKKITLECSQTMGHDKMYWYQQDPGMELHLIHYSYGVNSTEKGDLSSESTVSRIRTEHFPLTLESARPSHTSQYLCASSELQNTEAFFGQGTRLTVV.

For the CDR3, the DNA is TGTGCCTGGAGAGAGGGACAGGGGACTTCCTACGAGCAGTACTTC. Amino acid sequence: CAWREGQGTSYEQYF. The chain carries TRBV30 and TRBJ2-7; 10 nucleotides line up with TRBD1. This CDR3 has 15 residues. CDR1 GTSNPN and CDR2 SVGIG come from the germline V gene (reference sequence). Trimming at V came to 3 bases and at J to 1 base, leaving 6 bases not matched to a gene.

The V and J genes are TRBV2 and TRBJ2-3, with a weak D call TRBD1 (5 bases). Trimming pared 6 bases from V and 2 bases from J, leaving 12 bases between. CDR3 size: 14 residues. Germline CDR1 SNHLY, CDR2 FYNNEI. This CDR3 is CASRAGISTDTQYF. The CDR3 nucleotides are TGTGCCAGCAGGGCAGGGATTTCCACAGATACGCAGTATTTT.

The rearrangement joins TRBV2 to TRBJ1-5; a possible D gene is TRBD1 (6 bases). Trimming pared 6 bases from V and 1 base from J, leaving 13 bases between. Germline V CDR1 and CDR2: SNHLY, FYNNEI. The CDR3 runs to 15 residues. The CDR3 protein is CASSGGQRSNQPQHF. CDR3 nucleotides: TGTGCCAGCAGCGGCGGACAGAGGAGCAATCAGCCCCAGCATTTT.

The genes are TRBV27 and TRBJ2-7; maybe TRBD1 (5 bases). The V end lost 3 bases, the J end lost 4 bases, and 16 bases lay between the germline ends. Germline values: CDR1 MNHEY, CDR2 SMNVEV (reference sequence). The CDR3 contains 15 residues. CDR3 loop: CASSLKSQGIYEQYF. CDR3 coding DNA: TGTGCCAGCAGTTTGAAGTCGCAGGGTATTTACGAGCAGTACTTC.

The rearrangement joins TRBV7-9 to TRBJ2-5; TRBD2 is a possible D gene (5 bases). V was cut by 5 bases and J by 3 bases, with 16 bases left in between. CDR3 length equals 15 residues. Germline V gives CDR1 SEHNR, CDR2 FQNEAQ (reference sequence). CDR3 region: CASSLEGGLKETQYF. In DNA form, the CDR3 reads TGTGCCAGCAGCCTAGAGGGTGGGCTTAAAGAGACCCAGTACTTC.

The genes are TRBV2 and TRBJ2-7; the D is unclear. Germline V gene sequence: CDR1 SNHLY, CDR2 FYNNEI. V was trimmed by 6 bases and J by 3 bases, leaving 6 bases between them. The CDR3 runs to 11 residues. DNA for the CDR3: TGTGCCAGCAGCCGACTCTACGAGCAGTACTTC. Translation gives CASSRLYEQYF.

The chain combines TRBV7-2 with TRBJ2-5; 7 bases are shared with TRBD1. There are 14 residues in the CDR3. CDR1 and CDR2 from the germline V gene are SGHTA and FQGNSA. Trimming removed 1 base from V and 3 bases from J; junction bases left unmatched: 2. DNA for the CDR3: TGTGCCAGCAGCTTAGGTGGGACAGAAGAGACCCAGTACTTC. Translating gives CASSLGGTEETQYF.

The CDR3 DNA sequence: TGTGCCACCAGCAGAGAAGCGGCAGGGGATGAAAAACTGTTTTTT. Protein sequence: CATSREAAGDEKLFF. The genes are TRBV15 and TRBJ1-4; D perhaps matches TRBD1 (6 bases). Trimming removed 0 bases from V and 6 bases from J, with 11 bases in between. CDR3 length: 15 residues. In germline, CDR1 is LNHNV, CDR2 YYDKDF (reference sequence).

V and J are TRBV29-1 and TRBJ1-1; D not resolved. V dropped 2 bases and J dropped 0 bases, with 7 bases sitting between them. CDR3 size: 13 residues. Per germline, CDR1 SQVTM and CDR2 ANQGSEA. The CDR3 nucleotides read TGCAGCGTTGAATCTACCTTGAACACTGAAGCTTTCTTT. Translated: CSVESTLNTEAFF.

This chain connects TRBV12-5 to TRBJ2-3, with 11 positions matching TRBD1. Germline V gene lookup returns CDR1 LGHNT and CDR2 FRNRAP. This CDR3 has 15 amino acids. V lost 7 bases and J lost 2; bases outside the gene matches: 5. CDR3 region: CASAPGQGATDTQYF. CDR3 DNA: TGTGCTAGTGCCCCCGGACAGGGGGCCACAGATACGCAGTATTTT.